This T cell receptor (beta chain) was recorded in a study of blood T cell repertoires in COVID-19. Study details: Samples came from the United States, Italy and Spain, spanning acute and convalescent COVID-19. PBMCs, B-cell-depleted T cells, or T cells were the source of the cDNA or gDNA that made up the material.

Germline CDR1 SGHTS, CDR2 YDEGEE. The CDR3 loop spans 11 amino acids. Trimming cost V 1 base and J 12 bases, with 8 bases left between them. Study processing details: The assay estimated nucleated cells by amplifying reference gene primers. Some clones are missing from TCRdb's copy, which holds only in-frame ones; the method was immunoSEQ multiplex PCR. V and J calls and clone size are those listed in that table; D and trimming were worked out from the DNA. The repertoire consists of tens of thousands of clones, with 79% occurring once and the leading ten covering around 5.8%. The TCR originated in a woman older than 75 with active or convalescent COVID-19. Sequenced input: peripheral blood. The chain links TRBV5-8 to TRBJ2-1, with no clear D. The CDR3 spells CASSLWAGQFF. CDR3 coding DNA: TGTGCCAGCAGCTTGTGGGCAGGGCAGTTCTTC.